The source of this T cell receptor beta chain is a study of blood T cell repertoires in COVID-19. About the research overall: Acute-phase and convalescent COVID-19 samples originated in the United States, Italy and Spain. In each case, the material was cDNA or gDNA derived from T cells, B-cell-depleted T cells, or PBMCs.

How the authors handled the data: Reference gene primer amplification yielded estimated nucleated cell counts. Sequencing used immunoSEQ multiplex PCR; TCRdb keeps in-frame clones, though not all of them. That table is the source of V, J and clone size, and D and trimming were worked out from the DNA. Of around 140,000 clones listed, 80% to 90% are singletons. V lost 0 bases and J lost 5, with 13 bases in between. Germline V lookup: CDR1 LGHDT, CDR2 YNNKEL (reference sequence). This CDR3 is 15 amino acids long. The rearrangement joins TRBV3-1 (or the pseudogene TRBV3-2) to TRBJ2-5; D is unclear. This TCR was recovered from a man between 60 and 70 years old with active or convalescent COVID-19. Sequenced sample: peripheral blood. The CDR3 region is CASSQDKTFSETQYF. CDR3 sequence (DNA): TGTGCCAGCAGCCAAGATAAGACTTTTTCGGAGACCCAGTACTTC.